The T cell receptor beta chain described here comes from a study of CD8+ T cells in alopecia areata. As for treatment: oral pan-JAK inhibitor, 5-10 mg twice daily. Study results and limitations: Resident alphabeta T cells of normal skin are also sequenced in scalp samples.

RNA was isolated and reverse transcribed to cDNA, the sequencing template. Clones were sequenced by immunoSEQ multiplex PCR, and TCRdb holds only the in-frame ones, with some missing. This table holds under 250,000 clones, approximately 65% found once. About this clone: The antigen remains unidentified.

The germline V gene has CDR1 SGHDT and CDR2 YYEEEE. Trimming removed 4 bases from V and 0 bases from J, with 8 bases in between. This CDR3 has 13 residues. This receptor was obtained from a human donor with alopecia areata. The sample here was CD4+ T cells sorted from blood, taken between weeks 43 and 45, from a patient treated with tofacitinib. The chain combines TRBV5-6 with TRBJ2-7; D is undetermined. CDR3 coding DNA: TGTGCCAGCAGCCCGTCCCCCTCCTACGAGCAGTACTTC. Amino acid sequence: CASSPSPSYEQYF.